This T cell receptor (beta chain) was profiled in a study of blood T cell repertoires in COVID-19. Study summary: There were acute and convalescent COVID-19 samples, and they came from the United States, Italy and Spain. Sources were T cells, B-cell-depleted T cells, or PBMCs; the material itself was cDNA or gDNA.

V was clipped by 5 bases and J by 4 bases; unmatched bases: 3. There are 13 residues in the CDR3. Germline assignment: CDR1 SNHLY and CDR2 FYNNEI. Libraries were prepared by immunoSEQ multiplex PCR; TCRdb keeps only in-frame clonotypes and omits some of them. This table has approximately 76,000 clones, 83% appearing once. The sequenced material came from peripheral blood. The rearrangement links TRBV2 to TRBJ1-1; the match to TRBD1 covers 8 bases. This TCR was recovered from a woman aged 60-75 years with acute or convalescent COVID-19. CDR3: CASSLDRATEAFF. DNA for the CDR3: TGTGCCAGCAGTCTGGACAGGGCCACTGAAGCTTTCTTT.